The 10 T cell receptor beta chains given below trace back to one sample, sequenced in a study of blood T cell repertoires in COVID-19. Profiled with immunoSEQ multiplex PCR; TCRdb holds only in-frame clones, not every one. The data contain some 90,000 clones, over 70% of them seen just once; the ten biggest clones take up nearly 4.5%. Sequenced input: peripheral blood. The receptor source for this set is a man aged 60 to 75 with acute or convalescent COVID-19.

The chain combines TRBV5-1 with TRBJ2-2; TRBD2 aligns across 9 bases. CDR1 and CDR2 from the germline V gene are SGHRS and YFSETQ. The trim removed 2 bases at V and 5 bases at J, leaving 4 bases unmatched. There are 15 residues in the CDR3. The CDR3 is CASSLDSGRTGELFF. The CDR3 nucleotides are TGCGCCAGCAGCTTAGATAGCGGGAGAACCGGGGAGCTGTTTTTT.

This clone has a single count. The rearrangement uses TRBV11-3 and TRBJ2-7, with 9 bases matching TRBD1. The CDR3 extends over 14 amino acids. Losses at the gene ends were 4 bases for V and 1 base for J; bases not matched to a gene: 2. Per the germline V gene, CDR1 is SGHNT and CDR2 is YENEEA. DNA for the CDR3: TGTGCCAGCAGCTCAGGGACAGGGTCCTACGAGCAGTACTTC. It translates to CASSSGTGSYEQYF.

This clone appeared once. V is TRBV2 and J is TRBJ1-6; TRBD1 is a possible D gene (6 bases). The V end lost 4 bases, the J end lost 8 bases, and 15 bases lay between the germline ends. Germline loops: CDR1 SNHLY, CDR2 FYNNEI. The CDR3 totals 15 residues. The CDR3 nucleotides are TGTGCCAGCAGTGGGCAGGGGAGTAGTTATTCACCCCTCCACTTT. Translated: CASSGQGSSYSPLHF.

The chain is built from TRBV12-3 or TRBV12-4 and TRBJ2-7; the D gene is possibly TRBD2 (5 bases). Trimming pared 6 bases from V and 4 bases from J, leaving 13 bases between. The length of the CDR3 is 13 residues. CDR3 DNA: TGTGCCAGCAGAAGTCGACGGGATTACGAGCAGTACTTC. Protein: CASRSRRDYEQYF.

Only a few counts were recorded for this clone. The chain links TRBV28 to TRBJ2-7, with 8 bases identical to TRBD1. The trim removed 6 bases at V and 1 base at J, leaving 8 bases unmatched. This CDR3 has 15 amino acids. Germline lookup yields CDR1 MDHEN and CDR2 SYDVKM. CDR3 in amino acids: CASSRTGTGSYEQYF. In DNA, the CDR3 is TGTGCCAGCAGCAGAACCGGGACAGGATCCTACGAGCAGTACTTC.

The sample holds one count of this clone. V and J are TRBV3-1 (or the pseudogene TRBV3-2) and TRBJ2-3; 7 bases align to TRBD1. The CDR3 contains 14 residues. J was trimmed by 2 bases and V by 4 bases; bases with no gene match: 3. Per the germline V gene, CDR1 is LGHDT and CDR2 is YNNKEL (reference sequence). CDR3 nucleotide sequence: TGTGCCAGCAGCCTGGGGACAGTCACAGATACGCAGTATTTT. The encoded protein is CASSLGTVTDTQYF.

The chain joins TRBV7-2 to TRBJ2-7; tentative D call: TRBD2 (5 bases). This CDR3 spans 15 amino acids. Trimming pared 5 bases from V and 4 bases from J, leaving 18 bases between. Germline lookup yields CDR1 SGHTA and CDR2 FQGNSA. The CDR3 DNA follows: TGTGCCAGCAGCCTCGGTACGGGTGTAGCGTACGAGCAGTACTTC. Its protein product is CASSLGTGVAYEQYF.

The gene calls are TRBV14 and TRBJ2-1; D is possibly TRBD2 (7 bases). CDR3 length equals 16 residues. V lost 4 bases to trimming and J lost 6 bases, with 19 bases between them. Looked up from germline, CDR1 is SGHDN and CDR2 is FVKESK. CDR3: CASSPIRNREGNEQFF. The DNA for the CDR3 is TGTGCCAGCAGCCCCATTCGCAACAGGGAGGGCAATGAGCAGTTCTTC.

This chain joins TRBV9 and TRBJ1-2; 7 bases match TRBD1. The CDR3 runs 15 residues. V was clipped by 0 bases and J by 4 bases; unmatched bases: 6. CDR1 and CDR2 from the germline V gene are SGDLS and YYNGEE. CDR3 amino acids: CASSVGGGLGYGYTF. CDR3 nucleotides: TGTGCCAGCAGCGTAGGAGGGGGCTTAGGCTATGGCTACACCTTC. Full variable domain (missing parts from reference TRBV9 and TRBJ1-2): DSGVTQTPKHLITATGQRVTLRCSPRSGDLSVYWYQQSLDQGLQFLIQYYNGEERAKGNILERFSAQQFPDLHSELNLSSLELGDSALYFCASSVGGGLGYGYTFGSGTRLTVV.

The chain couples TRBV5-6 to TRBJ2-5; no definite D call. The germline gives CDR1 SGHDT, CDR2 YYEEEE. Trimming shortened V by 1 base and J by 4 bases, and 8 bases separated the two germline ends. This CDR3 comprises 13 residues. CDR3 residues: CASSLSSGETQYF. Written as DNA, the CDR3 is TGTGCCAGCAGCTTGTCATCGGGAGAGACCCAGTACTTC.